This TCR beta chain came from a study of blood T cell repertoires in COVID-19 (dated by TCRdb to the early 2020s). With respect to the entire study: Collaborator samples came from the United States, Italy and Spain and covered acute and convalescent phases of COVID-19. The material from the prospective study consisted of cDNA or gDNA derived from T cells, B-cell-depleted T cells, or PBMCs. Deeply sampled blood TCRbeta repertoires from subjects exposed to, actively infected with, or recovered from COVID-19 were included in the dataset. A freely available public database, intended as a resource for researchers studying the immune response to SARS-CoV-2, is where the repertoires were released. Samples came from the ongoing ImmuneRACE study (first 160 participants) plus 1,254 subjects from 6 global collaborators. A de-identified subject ID, COVID-19 status, age in years and sex were almost always included in the sample metadata. Where available, HLA class I and class II types were taken from metadata supplied by the sample provider and were not determined by assay-based typing.

TCRbeta CDR3 regions were amplified from genomic DNA by means of the immunoSEQ Assay, a bias-controlled multiplex PCR. The original methods were these. Nucleated cell counts per sample were estimated from amplification of reference gene primers within the assay. To quantify the absolute abundance of each unique TCRbeta CDR3 rearrangement, sequence reads were collapsed and filtered. For each sample, productive Simpson clonality was calculated as the square root of Simpson's diversity index over productive rearrangements. This immuneACCESS table, as held by TCRdb, lists in-frame sequences with V and J called but not all clones. Of the missing ones, under half trace to an unresolved V gene in checked studies; the others have no known cause. The V and J calls and the clone size are those of that table, but D and trimming were determined from the DNA. This sample has about 80,000 clones in its table, and 70% to 80% of those were observed once. The ten largest clonotypes hold around 5.8% of the sample.

V is cut by 10 bases and J by 3 bases, and the space between the germline ends is 12 bases. The CDR3 spans 13 residues, from the cysteine through the phenylalanine. Just the 39-base CDR3 DNA is kept, in frame starting at base 1. As encoded in the germline V gene, CDR1 is SGHTA while CDR2 is FQGNSA. The collaborating institutions used their own protocols to collect whole blood in K2EDTA tubes. For TCRbeta analysis, collaborators shipped samples in one of three forms: frozen whole blood, isolated PBMCs, or DNA extracted from either of those sample types. Note on this clone: The antigen it recognizes is unknown. Nothing much larger sits one base from this clone, and base qualities are not available.

Points the paper makes about the study in general: How much clinical and demographic metadata was included differed by source and by participant, and the metadata was provided uncurated.

The sequencing input was peripheral blood. This chain joins TRBV7-2 to TRBJ1-4; the D gene cannot be resolved reliably. The source is a man aged 50 to 59 with active or convalescent COVID-19. The nucleotides are TGTGCCACCCGCCGGGGATCTAATGAAAAACTGTTTTTT. It translates to CATRRGSNEKLFF.